These 26 T cell receptor beta chains were all obtained from the same sample, sequenced in a study of T cell responses to AZD1222 COVID-19 vaccine (dated by TCRdb to about 2021). Library preparation employed the immunoSEQ multiplex PCR assay. TCRdb provides this immuneACCESS table in a form limited to in-frame rearrangements. Some clones are lacking; in checked studies, under half of them reflect an unresolved V gene, and why the rest are absent is not known. This sample comprises some 150,000 clones, about 88% of them detected only once. The top ten constitute 4.7% of the sample. In light of the paper, this sample's time point label describes: baseline before first vaccination. This sample comprised peripheral blood, obtained on day 0 of AZD1222 vaccination. These receptors originate from an adult in good health.

The V gene is TRBV5-6, the J gene TRBJ1-5, with no clear D. Trimming removed 2 bases at V and 4 bases at J, with 19 bases between. The CDR3 length is 17 residues. Germline CDR1 and CDR2: SGHDT and YYEEEE. The DNA of the CDR3 is TGTGCCAGCAGCTTATGGGAGGAACTCATGAGAAATCAGCCCCAGCATTTT. The encoded protein is CASSLWEELMRNQPQHF.

V is TRBV13 and J is TRBJ1-1; D is perhaps TRBD1 (5 bases). Germline CDR1 and CDR2: PRHDT and FYEKMQ (reference sequence). This CDR3 has 17 amino acids. Trimming left V 2 bases short and J 2 bases short, with 18 bases between. Written as DNA, the CDR3 is TGTGCCAGCAGCTTACGTGCGACAGTAGGCCCTAACACTGAAGCTTTCTTT. Translating it yields CASSLRATVGPNTEAFF.

This chain uses TRBV2 with TRBJ1-1; D unclear. CDR3 size: 14 residues. Germline V gene lookup returns CDR1 SNHLY and CDR2 FYNNEI. The V and J ends lost 3 bases and 4 bases respectively, with 12 bases between them. The CDR3 sequence is CASSDTRLSTEAFF. The DNA for the CDR3 is TGTGCCAGCAGTGACACACGACTTTCCACTGAAGCTTTCTTT.

The rearrangement uses TRBV7-6 and TRBJ2-7, with D perhaps given as TRBD1 or TRBD2 (7 bases each). The V gene lost 1 base and the J gene lost 3 bases, with 16 bases spanning the gap. This CDR3 has 16 amino acids. Germline V gene lookup returns CDR1 SGHVS and CDR2 FNYEAQ. CDR3 residues: CASSLGGGQSVYEQYF. In nucleotides, the CDR3 is TGTGCCAGCAGCTTAGGGGGGGGACAGAGCGTCTACGAGCAGTACTTC.

The chain combines TRBV7-9 with TRBJ2-7, with D tentatively TRBD2 (5 bases). Deletions cut 9 bases from V and 0 bases from J, with 9 bases between. CDR1 is SEHNR, CDR2 FQNEAQ, per germline (reference sequence). The CDR3 has 12 amino acids. This CDR3 is CASSVSSYEQYF. In nucleotides, the CDR3 is TGTGCCAGTAGCGTTAGCTCCTACGAGCAGTACTTC.

The rearrangement joins TRBV28 to TRBJ2-7, with 9 bases matching TRBD2. With V trimmed by 8 bases and J by 4 bases, 12 bases remained unmatched. Germline V gene data show CDR1 as MDHEN and CDR2 as SYDVKM. The CDR3 sequence is 15 residues long. This CDR3 reads CASLGVTSGRYEQYF. The CDR3 region has the DNA TGTGCCAGCCTGGGAGTAACTAGCGGGCGATACGAGCAGTACTTC.

The chain recombines TRBV7-2 with TRBJ1-2; 10 bases are a match to TRBD1. V shed 2 bases, J shed 10 bases, and the junction held 19 bases outside the gene matches. The CDR3 spans 18 residues. Germline values: CDR1 SGHTA, CDR2 FQGNSA. CDR3 sequence reads: CASSLRGQGRYLRMVYTF. As DNA, the CDR3 is TGTGCCAGCAGCTTAAGGGGACAGGGGAGGTATTTACGTATGGTCTACACCTTC.

The V and J genes are TRBV5-1 and TRBJ1-5; the match to TRBD1 covers 9 bases. J lost 6 bases, V lost 2 bases, and 3 bases had no gene match. The germline V gene has CDR1 SGHRS and CDR2 YFSETQ. The CDR3 covers 14 residues. CDR3 residues: CASSLQGAGQPQHF. CDR3 nucleotides: TGCGCCAGCAGCTTACAGGGGGCTGGTCAGCCCCAGCATTTT.

This chain joins TRBV6-1 and TRBJ2-7; perhaps TRBD2 as D (5 bases). Germline loops: CDR1 MNHNS, CDR2 SASEGT. The germline V and J ends were trimmed by 2 bases and 2 bases, with 10 bases remaining between them. The CDR3 has 14 amino acids. CDR3 DNA: TGTGCCAGCAGTGAACCTAGCATGGCCTACGAGCAGTACTTC. Its protein product is CASSEPSMAYEQYF.

The rearrangement joins TRBV30 to TRBJ2-3, with 15 bases fitting TRBD2. CDR3 length: 17 residues. J lost 1 base, V lost 4 bases, and 6 bases had no gene match. Germline assignment: CDR1 GTSNPN and CDR2 SVGIG (reference sequence). The CDR3 DNA is TGTGCCTGGAAAGGGACTAGCGGGAGGTTACGCACAGATACGCAGTATTTT. This codes for CAWKGTSGRLRTDTQYF.

In its sample, this clone was seen once. This chain connects TRBV19 to TRBJ2-7, with 9 bases that match TRBD1. V lost 5 bases to trimming and J lost 7 bases; unmatched junction nucleotides: 12. This CDR3 contains 15 residues. Germline loops: CDR1 LNHDA, CDR2 SQIVND (reference sequence). This chain's CDR3 is CASSVFGTGLREQYF. The CDR3 nucleotides are TGTGCCAGTAGTGTCTTCGGGACAGGGCTTCGGGAGCAGTACTTC.

V is TRBV6-2 or TRBV6-3 and J is TRBJ2-2, with 9 bases matching TRBD2. The CDR3 spans 17 residues. Trimming took 2 bases from V and 1 from J; bases not matched to a gene: 5. Germline values: CDR1 MNHEY, CDR2 SVGEGT. CDR3 amino acids: CASSYVTSGVNTGELFF. CDR3 in DNA: TGTGCCAGCAGTTACGTGACTAGCGGAGTGAACACCGGGGAGCTGTTTTTT.

The genes are TRBV5-4 and TRBJ1-4; D remains unclear. The CDR3 length is 16 residues. Germline V gene lookup returns CDR1 SGHNT and CDR2 YYREEE (reference sequence). The V gene lost 0 bases and the J gene lost 2 bases, with 11 bases spanning the gap. CDR3 loop: CASSLDPSGTNEKLFF. CDR3 in DNA: TGTGCCAGCAGCTTGGACCCGTCGGGGACTAATGAAAAACTGTTTTTT.

The chain employs TRBV5-4 and TRBJ2-2; D remains ambiguous. The ends were cut back, 4 bases at V and 1 base at J, with 14 bases in the middle. Germline loops: CDR1 SGHNT, CDR2 YYREEE (reference sequence). The CDR3 is 16 amino acids. The CDR3 nucleotides are TGTGCCAGCAGCCAACGACTTAACGTGAACACCGGGGAGCTGTTTTTT. Translated, it gives CASSQRLNVNTGELFF. The complete variable domain, with remaining parts taken from reference TRBV5-4 and TRBJ2-2, reads ETGVTQSPTHLIKTRGQQVTLRCSSQSGHNTVSWYQQALGQGPQFIFQYYREEENGRGNFPPRFSGLQFPNYSSELNVNALELDDSALYLCASSQRLNVNTGELFFGEGSRLTVL.

This clone was picked up one time. The chain recombines TRBV11-2 with TRBJ2-2, with 9 positions matching TRBD2. The CDR3 is 17 amino acids. The V segment lost 6 bases and the J segment 2 bases; nucleotides outside the gene matches: 10. Germline CDR1 is SGHAT and CDR2 is FQNNGV. The chain's CDR3 is CASRPLSGGPNTGELFF. Here the CDR3 DNA reads TGTGCCAGCAGACCTCTTAGCGGGGGCCCTAACACCGGGGAGCTGTTTTTT.

The rearrangement links TRBV9 to TRBJ1-2, with D tentatively TRBD1 (6 bases). From germline, CDR1 is SGDLS and CDR2 YYNGEE. Trimming left V 1 base short and J 7 bases short, with 14 bases between. The CDR3 length is 14 residues. The chain's CDR3 is CASSVKRTGSGYTF. Here the CDR3 DNA reads TGTGCCAGCAGCGTAAAACGTACAGGGAGTGGCTACACCTTC. Based on the CDR3 plus reference TRBV9 and TRBJ1-2, the full variable domain is DSGVTQTPKHLITATGQRVTLRCSPRSGDLSVYWYQQSLDQGLQFLIQYYNGEERAKGNILERFSAQQFPDLHSELNLSSLELGDSALYFCASSVKRTGSGYTFGSGTRLTVV.

The V and J genes are TRBV28 and TRBJ1-5, with a weak D call TRBD1 (5 bases). There are 13 residues in the CDR3. Trimming took off 9 bases at V and 7 bases at J, with 16 bases between the two ends. The V gene's germline CDR1 is MDHEN and CDR2 SYDVKM. The CDR3 protein is CASGGRGHQPQHF. The CDR3 coding sequence is TGTGCCAGTGGCGGGAGGGGTCACCAGCCCCAGCATTTT.

J is TRBJ2-2 and V is TRBV5-1; D might be TRBD1 or TRBD2, each matching 5 bases. The germline V gene encodes CDR1 SGHRS and CDR2 YFSETQ. The CDR3 length is 15 residues. V lost 2 bases to trimming and J lost 6 bases, with 14 bases between them. The CDR3 DNA follows: TGCGCCAGCAGCTTTACCAGGGAGAAAGCCGGGGAGCTGTTTTTT. Translated, it gives CASSFTREKAGELFF.

The V call is TRBV6-5, the J call TRBJ2-7; unclear D gene. The germline V and J ends were trimmed by 2 bases and 6 bases, with 17 bases remaining between them. The CDR3 covers 15 residues. Germline V gene data show CDR1 as MNHEY and CDR2 as SVGAGI. The CDR3 region has the DNA TGTGCCAGCAGTTACGAAGGTGCTTCCCGCCGCGAGCAGTACTTC. It translates to CASSYEGASRREQYF.

This clone was recorded only once. The rearrangement links TRBV28 to TRBJ2-3, with 7 bases lining up with TRBD1. The germline CDR1 and CDR2 sequences are MDHEN and SYDVKM. CDR3 length equals 13 residues. J was trimmed by 0 bases and V by 10 bases; bases with no gene match: 4. The CDR3 reads CATGTDSTDTQYF. CDR3 nucleotides: TGTGCCACCGGGACAGATAGCACAGATACGCAGTATTTT.

The V call is TRBV29-1, the J call TRBJ1-2; 9 bases agree with TRBD1. Germline V CDR1 and CDR2: SQVTM, ANQGSEA. The CDR3 consists of 12 residues. Unmatched junction bases numbered 4, after V lost 4 bases and J lost 7 bases. DNA of the CDR3: TGCAGCGTTGTGGACAGGGGAGGTGGCTACACCTTC. It specifies CSVVDRGGGYTF.

This chain links TRBV7-2 with TRBJ1-1; D possibly corresponds to TRBD1 (5 bases). The CDR3 has 12 residues. Trimming removed 4 bases at V and 7 bases at J, with 10 bases between. The germline V gene has CDR1 SGHTA and CDR2 FQGNSA. Here the CDR3 DNA reads TGTGCCAGCAGCTCGGGACCGAATGAAGCTTTCTTT. As protein: CASSSGPNEAFF.

This clone came up a few times. The chain has TRBV15 and TRBJ1-2; tentative D call: TRBD1 (6 bases). The CDR3 length is 14 residues. Per the germline V gene, CDR1 is LNHNV and CDR2 is YYDKDF (reference sequence). V was pared by 4 bases and J by 8 bases, with 17 bases between. CDR3 protein: CATSTRETGRGYTF. CDR3 nucleotide sequence: TGTGCCACCAGCACCCGGGAGACAGGCCGGGGCTACACCTTC.

The chain employs TRBV28 and TRBJ1-5, with TRBD1 matching 9 bases. V shed 1 base, J shed 2 bases, and the junction held 6 bases outside the gene matches. Germline V CDR1 and CDR2: MDHEN, SYDVKM. The CDR3 length is 17 residues. CDR3 DNA: TGTGCCAGCAGTTTATTCCAGGACAGGGGAGGCAATCAGCCCCAGCATTTT. Translated, it gives CASSLFQDRGGNQPQHF.

The V gene is TRBV2, the J gene TRBJ1-6; TRBD1 aligns across 8 bases. Looked up from germline, CDR1 is SNHLY and CDR2 is FYNNEI. Trimming cost V 4 bases and J 9 bases; bases outside gene matches: 8. The CDR3 is 15 amino acids. Here the CDR3 DNA reads TGTGCCAGCAGTGGTTTTGACAGGGGCGCTTCACCCCTCCACTTT. It is translated as CASSGFDRGASPLHF.

The chain uses TRBV5-1 and TRBJ2-1, with D hard to call. Deletions cut 3 bases from V and 0 bases from J, with 10 bases between. The germline V gene encodes CDR1 SGHRS and CDR2 YFSETQ. There are 15 residues in the CDR3. The CDR3 reads CASSYMVSSYNEQFF. The CDR3 nucleotides are TGCGCCAGCAGCTATATGGTAAGCTCCTACAATGAGCAGTTCTTC.